These 23 T cell receptor beta chains share one sample of origin, sequenced in a study of identical twins (dated by TCRdb to the mid-2010s). Library prep was done by 5' RACE. Sequencing was performed on an Illumina HiSeq 2000. The public reads were run again by TCRdb, first through fastp at Q25 and then through MiXCR, and only productive beta chains were kept. Rows with one shared CDR3 protein collapse into an entry with the most common genes and DNA. Here the sample has about 300,000 distinct CDR3 sequences; approximately 13% occur a single time. Of the sample, around 7.8% falls within the top ten clones. This sample was shared with a second study, whose subject was yellow fever vaccine responses in identical twins.

Sequenced input: CD8+ T cells sorted from blood. The receptors here all came from a woman aged 18-29 years in good health.

This clonotype has a handful of counts. The chain couples TRBV7-8 to TRBJ1-4; D is unresolved. The CDR3 spans 15 residues. Germline V CDR1 and CDR2: SGHVS, FQNEAQ. Trimming shortened V by 5 bases and J by 2 bases, and 12 bases separated the two germline ends. The DNA for the CDR3 is TGTGCCAGCAGCCCACTTTCGGTTACTAATGAAAAACTGTTTTTT. Translation: CASSPLSVTNEKLFF.

The rearrangement joins TRBV9 to TRBJ1-2; no clear D gene. The V and J ends lost 3 bases and 8 bases respectively, with 11 bases between them. This CDR3 has 12 residues. Germline values: CDR1 SGDLS, CDR2 YYNGEE. The CDR3 nucleotides read TGTGCCAGCAGCGGTCTCCTGCGGGGCTACACCTTC. Translating it yields CASSGLLRGYTF.

This clonotype came up a few times. The rearrangement links TRBV20-1 to TRBJ2-3; TRBD1 matches 8 bases. Germline-derived CDR1 and CDR2 are DFQATT and SNEGSKA (reference sequence). After removal of 0 bases from V and 4 bases from J, the junction contained 9 bases not matched to a gene. The CDR3 runs to 16 residues. CDR3 amino acids: CSARDSQGASSDTQYF. In DNA form, the CDR3 reads TGCAGTGCTAGAGATTCGCAGGGGGCATCTTCAGATACGCAGTATTTT.

V and J are TRBV20-1 and TRBJ2-2, with 8 bases matching TRBD1. This CDR3 is built from 15 residues. Unmatched junction bases numbered 10, after V lost 6 bases and J lost 4 bases. Germline values: CDR1 DFQATT, CDR2 SNEGSKA (reference sequence). CDR3 protein: CSALEDRESTGELFF. CDR3 sequence (DNA): TGCAGTGCCCTAGAGGACAGGGAGAGCACCGGGGAGCTGTTTTTT.

J is TRBJ2-7 and V is TRBV5-1; D possibly uses TRBD1 or TRBD2 (5 bases each). Germline V lookup: CDR1 SGHRS, CDR2 YFSETQ. Trimming left V 7 bases short and J 2 bases short, with 13 bases between. CDR3 length: 13 residues. As DNA, the CDR3 is TGCGCCAGCGCCGGGACCGACACCTACGAGCAGTACTTC. Its translation: CASAGTDTYEQYF.

This clonotype has more than one count but fewer than ten. V usage is TRBV20-1 and J usage is TRBJ2-1, with 7 positions matching TRBD2. The CDR3 totals 16 residues. J lost 4 bases, V lost 0 bases, and 9 bases had no gene match. Looked up from germline, CDR1 is DFQATT and CDR2 is SNEGSKA (reference sequence). This CDR3 is CSARDRKTSVYNEQFF. For the CDR3, the DNA is TGCAGTGCTAGAGATCGGAAAACTAGCGTATACAATGAGCAGTTCTTC.

This clonotype was detected only a few times. The CDR3 spells CASSRGGEAFF. The CDR3 DNA is TGTGCCAGCAGCCGAGGGGGCGAAGCTTTCTTT. V usage is TRBV14 and J usage is TRBJ1-1; 7 bases map to TRBD1. After removal of 4 bases from V and 8 bases from J, the junction contained 1 base not matched to a gene. The CDR3 sequence is 11 residues long. Germline lookup yields CDR1 SGHDN and CDR2 FVKESK. Supplemented by reference TRBV14 and TRBJ1-1, the full variable domain reads EAGVTQFPSHSVIEKGQTVTLRCDPISGHDNLYWYRRVMGKEIKFLLHFVKESKQDESGMPNNRFLAERTGGTYSTLKVQPAELEDSGVYFCASSRGGEAFFGQGTRLTVV.

The chain uses TRBV6-2 or TRBV6-3 and TRBJ2-7, with TRBD2 matching over 9 bases. Trimming cost V 2 bases and J 3 bases; bases outside gene matches: 5. Germline V gives CDR1 MNHEY, CDR2 SVGEGT. The CDR3 length is 15 residues. The CDR3 nucleotides read TGTGCCAGCAGTTACGGAGCGGGGGGAGTCTACGAGCAGTACGTC. It is translated as CASSYGAGGVYEQYV.

This clonotype turned up a few times. This chain joins TRBV27 and TRBJ2-7; D is possibly TRBD1 (5 bases). Germline lookup yields CDR1 MNHEY and CDR2 SMNVEV (reference sequence). V lost 6 bases and J 4 bases, leaving 13 bases between the germline ends. This CDR3 has 13 amino acids. As DNA, the CDR3 is TGTGCCAGCAGCGACAAGGGGATTTACGAGCAGTACTTC. Protein product: CASSDKGIYEQYF.

This clonotype has a handful of counts. V usage is TRBV20-1 and J usage is TRBJ2-1; the D is unclear. Trimming took 0 bases from V and 10 from J, leaving 13 bases between them. The CDR3 loop spans 13 amino acids. CDR1 and CDR2 (germline): DFQATT, SNEGSKA (reference sequence). CDR3 loop: CSARDLTLGEQFF. Here the CDR3 DNA reads TGCAGTGCTAGAGATCTAACCCTCGGGGAGCAGTTCTTC.

This chain connects TRBV24-1 to TRBJ2-2; 7 bases fit TRBD1. The junction had 1 base not matched to a gene; V was cut back by 9 bases and J by 1 base. This CDR3 region has 13 residues. From germline, CDR1 is KGHDR and CDR2 SFDVKD. Written as DNA, the CDR3 is TGTGCCACCGGGACAGAGAACACCGGGGAGCTGTTTTTT. Translated, it gives CATGTENTGELFF.

This clonotype has just a few counts. The rearrangement uses TRBV29-1 and TRBJ2-7, with D possibly called TRBD1 or TRBD2 (5 bases each). With 3 bases removed from V and 0 bases from J, the gap between germline ends came to 9 bases. This CDR3 is built from 13 residues. The germline gives CDR1 SQVTM, CDR2 ANQGSEA. The CDR3 DNA follows: TGCAGCGTTGACGCAGGGACCTCCTACGAGCAGTACTTC. It yields the protein CSVDAGTSYEQYF.

This clonotype was observed a handful of times. V usage is TRBV12-3 or TRBV12-4 and J usage is TRBJ2-2; D could derive from TRBD1 or TRBD2 (5 bases each). V was clipped by 5 bases and J by 3 bases, with 13 bases between them. This CDR3 comprises 15 residues. The CDR3 loop is CASSPGRGYTGELFF. The CDR3 DNA sequence: TGTGCCAGCAGTCCGGGACGGGGCTACACCGGGGAGCTGTTTTTT.

The table lists this clonotype with a few counts. The chain recombines TRBV7-8 with TRBJ2-7, with D possibly being TRBD1 or TRBD2 (6 bases each). This CDR3 spans 15 amino acids. Trimming left V 7 bases short and J 4 bases short, with 20 bases between. Looked up from germline, CDR1 is SGHVS and CDR2 is FQNEAQ. The CDR3 region has the DNA TGTGCCAGCATCCCGTACGGGGGCTTTCTTTACGAGCAGTACTTC. Translated: CASIPYGGFLYEQYF.

This clonotype has more than one count but fewer than ten. The chain couples TRBV9 to TRBJ2-1; 10 bases line up with TRBD1. The CDR3 has 16 amino acids. In germline, CDR1 is SGDLS, CDR2 YYNGEE. With 3 bases clipped from V and 4 bases from J, the junction kept 7 bases outside the gene matches. The CDR3 DNA is TGTGCCAGCAGCGCCGACAGGGGGCCGAGTTACAATGAGCAGTTCTTC. This codes for CASSADRGPSYNEQFF. Looking up the rest from reference TRBV9 and TRBJ2-1 gives the full variable domain: DSGVTQTPKHLITATGQRVTLRCSPRSGDLSVYWYQQSLDQGLQFLIQYYNGEERAKGNILERFSAQQFPDLHSELNLSSLELGDSALYFCASSADRGPSYNEQFFGPGTRLTVL.

In its sample, this clonotype was seen a few times. The chain is built from TRBV7-7 and TRBJ2-7; D unresolved. The CDR3 has 16 amino acids. The germline V gene encodes CDR1 SSHAT and CDR2 FNYEAQ (reference sequence). Trimming shortened V by 1 base and J by 0 bases, and 13 bases separated the two germline ends. The CDR3 reads CASSLGPEIPSYEQYV. The CDR3 nucleotides read TGTGCCAGCAGCTTAGGGCCGGAGATTCCCTCCTACGAGCAGTACGTC.

The table lists this clonotype with a few counts. V usage is TRBV9 and J usage is TRBJ2-3, with D perhaps matching TRBD2 (5 bases). In germline, CDR1 is SGDLS, CDR2 YYNGEE. V shed 0 bases and J shed 4 bases, with 9 bases lying between them. This CDR3 has 14 residues. Here the CDR3 reads CASSVDLGADTQYF. Written as DNA, the CDR3 is TGTGCCAGCAGCGTAGACCTGGGAGCAGATACGCAGTATTTT.

The chain carries TRBV9 and TRBJ2-7; TRBD2 might be the D (5 bases). The CDR3 has 16 residues. Per the germline V gene, CDR1 is SGDLS and CDR2 is YYNGEE. The V end lost 0 bases, the J end lost 3 bases, and 16 bases lay between the germline ends. The CDR3 is CASSVADAGGSYEQYV. In DNA form, the CDR3 reads TGTGCCAGCAGCGTAGCTGATGCGGGCGGAAGCTACGAGCAGTACGTC.

This chain joins TRBV4-2 and TRBJ2-5, with TRBD2 matching 8 bases. This CDR3 has 18 residues. V trimming: 0 bases; J trimming: 0 bases; junction bases outside the gene matches: 9. Germline V CDR1 and CDR2: LGHNA, YNFKEQ. For the CDR3, the DNA is TGTGCCAGCAGCCAAGAGTGGCGGGAGGTACAGAACCAAGAGACCCAGTACTTC. Translation gives CASSQEWREVQNQETQYF.

This clonotype came up a few times. This sequence joins TRBV15 and TRBJ2-3; D unclear. V was cut by 6 bases and J by 2 bases, with 12 bases left in between. The CDR3 totals 14 residues. Germline V CDR1 and CDR2: LNHNV, YYDKDF (reference sequence). The CDR3 spells CATSNDPYTDTQYF. CDR3 nucleotide sequence: TGTGCCACCAGTAACGACCCTTACACAGATACGCAGTATTTT.

The rearrangement uses TRBV7-6 and TRBJ2-2, with D tentatively TRBD1 (5 bases). Germline V gene lookup returns CDR1 SGHVS and CDR2 FNYEAQ. The CDR3 loop spans 19 amino acids. V was shortened by 5 bases and J by 0 bases, with 22 bases between the two germline ends. CDR3 sequence: CASSANRGRYRTNTGELFF. Here the CDR3 DNA reads TGTGCCAGCAGCGCTAATAGGGGCAGGTATCGAACGAACACCGGGGAGCTGTTTTTT.

The V and J genes are TRBV13 and TRBJ2-7, with 7 bases identical to TRBD2. This CDR3 is built from 14 residues. Germline lookup yields CDR1 PRHDT and CDR2 FYEKMQ (reference sequence). After removal of 0 bases from V and 3 bases from J, the junction contained 2 bases not matched to a gene. The CDR3 loop is CASSLGPSGYEQYF. CDR3 sequence (DNA): TGTGCCAGCAGCTTAGGTCCTAGCGGCTACGAGCAGTACTTC.

This chain connects TRBV9 to TRBJ2-7; no firm D call. This CDR3 has 12 amino acids. The germline V gene encodes CDR1 SGDLS and CDR2 YYNGEE. The V gene lost 3 bases and the J gene lost 2 bases, with 6 bases spanning the gap. Here the CDR3 reads CASSGEAYEQYF. The CDR3 DNA is TGTGCCAGCAGCGGGGAAGCCTACGAGCAGTACTTC.